The rows below give T cell receptor beta chains drawn from one sample of a study of blood T cell repertoires in COVID-19. The assay was immunoSEQ multiplex PCR, and TCRdb's table has in-frame clones only and misses some. The table has about 230,000 clones, roughly 84% seen once. The sample comprised peripheral blood. These receptors originate from a woman between 45 and 65 years old with acute or convalescent COVID-19. CDR3s include the opening cysteine and the closing phenylalanine or tryptophan. Fields, in order: CDR3 DNA, CDR3 protein, V gene, clone size, J gene, D gene. A D gene is named only where the DNA matches it firmly. Where a row states a size, it is once, few, many or the class of an expanded clone; other rows omit it.

CDR3 DNA: TGCGCCAGCAGTGCAAGGAGAACGAACACTGAAGCTTTCTTT
CDR3 protein: CASSARRTNTEAFF
V gene: TRBV10-1
clone size: .
J gene: TRBJ1-1
D gene: .

CDR3 DNA: TGTGCCAGCAGTCCCCGGGACAGGGGGGATCCCCAGCATTTT
CDR3 protein: CASSPRDRGDPQHF
V gene: TRBV28
clone size: .
J gene: TRBJ1-5
D gene: TRBD1

CDR3 DNA: TGTGCCAGCAGCTTAGCTCCGGACAGGTACAATGAGCAGTTCTTC
CDR3 protein: CASSLAPDRYNEQFF
V gene: TRBV7-8
clone size: .
J gene: TRBJ2-1
D gene: TRBD1

CDR3 DNA: TGTGCCAGCAGTTTTCAGGGTGATAATTCACCCCTCCACTTT
CDR3 protein: CASSFQGDNSPLHF
V gene: TRBV28
clone size: .
J gene: TRBJ1-6
D gene: .

CDR3 DNA: TGTGCCAGCAGCTTAGCGGGAGTCTCGGTTGAGCAGTTCTTC
CDR3 protein: CASSLAGVSVEQFF
V gene: TRBV7-8
clone size: .
J gene: TRBJ2-1
D gene: .

CDR3 DNA: TGTGCCAGCAGCCAAGGGATAGTAGGACTAGCAAGCGAGCAGTACTTC
CDR3 protein: CASSQGIVGLASEQYF
V gene: TRBV3-1/TRBV3-2
clone size: once
J gene: TRBJ2-7
D gene: TRBD2

CDR3 DNA: TGTGCCTGGAGTGAGGACTGGAGTTCACCCCTCCACTTT
CDR3 protein: CAWSEDWSSPLHF
V gene: TRBV30
clone size: .
J gene: TRBJ1-6
D gene: .

CDR3 DNA: TGTGCCAGCAGCGAGGGACTAGCGGGAGTGGGGGAGACCCAGTACTTC
CDR3 protein: CASSEGLAGVGETQYF
V gene: TRBV5-4
clone size: .
J gene: TRBJ2-5
D gene: TRBD2

CDR3 DNA: TGTGCCAGCAGCTTCGATAGGGGGCGCGGACAAGAGACCCAGTACTTC
CDR3 protein: CASSFDRGRGQETQYF
V gene: TRBV5-5
clone size: .
J gene: TRBJ2-5
D gene: TRBD1

CDR3 DNA: TGTGCCTGGACCTGGAACAGGCCGAATCAAGGAGACGAGCAGTACTTC
CDR3 protein: CAWTWNRPNQGDEQYF
V gene: TRBV30
clone size: .
J gene: TRBJ2-7
D gene: .

CDR3 DNA: TGTGCCAGCAGTGAATACGGTCAGGCTGGAAACACCATATATTTT
CDR3 protein: CASSEYGQAGNTIYF
V gene: TRBV25-1
clone size: .
J gene: TRBJ1-3
D gene: .

CDR3 DNA: TGTGCCAGCAGCTACGGTGACGTTGACAGATATGGCTACACCTTC
CDR3 protein: CASSYGDVDRYGYTF
V gene: TRBV5-4
clone size: .
J gene: TRBJ1-2
D gene: .

CDR3 DNA: TGTGCCAGCAGCCTCGACGGTGTTCTAGCGGGGGCCGAAGACCACGAGCAGTACTTC
CDR3 protein: CASSLDGVLAGAEDHEQYF
V gene: TRBV7-9
clone size: once
J gene: TRBJ2-7
D gene: TRBD2

CDR3 DNA: TGTGCCAGTAGTCCCCGCCACGGGGTCCCTTTCCAAGAGACCCAGTACTTC
CDR3 protein: CASSPRHGVPFQETQYF
V gene: TRBV19
clone size: once
J gene: TRBJ2-5
D gene: .

CDR3 DNA: TGTGCCAGCAGCTTAGGGGACAGGGCCGAGCAGTACTTC
CDR3 protein: CASSLGDRAEQYF
V gene: TRBV7-9
clone size: .
J gene: TRBJ2-7
D gene: TRBD1

CDR3 DNA: TGTGCCAGCAGTTTCCAGAAGACAGGGGGCGTGGGTGAGCAGTTCTTC
CDR3 protein: CASSFQKTGGVGEQFF
V gene: TRBV27
clone size: .
J gene: TRBJ2-1
D gene: TRBD1

CDR3 DNA: TGTGCCAGCAGTTACGGGCGGGCGCAGCCCCAGCATTTT
CDR3 protein: CASSYGRAQPQHF
V gene: TRBV6-2/TRBV6-3
clone size: .
J gene: TRBJ1-5
D gene: .

CDR3 DNA: TGCGCCAGCAGTGACAGGGGGCAGGGGACCCAGTACTTC
CDR3 protein: CASSDRGQGTQYF
V gene: TRBV10-2
clone size: .
J gene: TRBJ2-5
D gene: TRBD1